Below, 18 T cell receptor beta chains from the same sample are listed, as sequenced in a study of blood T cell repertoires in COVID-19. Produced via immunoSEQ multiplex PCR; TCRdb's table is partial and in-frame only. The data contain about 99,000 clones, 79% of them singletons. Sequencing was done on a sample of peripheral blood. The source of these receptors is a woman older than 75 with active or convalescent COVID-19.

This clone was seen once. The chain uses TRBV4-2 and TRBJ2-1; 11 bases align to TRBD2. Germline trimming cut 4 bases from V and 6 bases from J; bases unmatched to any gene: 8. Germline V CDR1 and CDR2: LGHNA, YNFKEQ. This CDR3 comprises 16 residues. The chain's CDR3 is CASSRELAGASNEQFF. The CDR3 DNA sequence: TGTGCCAGCAGCCGCGAACTAGCGGGAGCTAGCAATGAGCAGTTCTTC.

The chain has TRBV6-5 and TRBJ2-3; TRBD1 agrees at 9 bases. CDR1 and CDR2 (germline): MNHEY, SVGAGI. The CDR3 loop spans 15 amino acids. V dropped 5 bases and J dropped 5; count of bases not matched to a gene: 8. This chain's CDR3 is CASSRTGAGVDTQYF. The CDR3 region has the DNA TGTGCCAGCAGTCGGACAGGGGCGGGAGTAGATACGCAGTATTTT.

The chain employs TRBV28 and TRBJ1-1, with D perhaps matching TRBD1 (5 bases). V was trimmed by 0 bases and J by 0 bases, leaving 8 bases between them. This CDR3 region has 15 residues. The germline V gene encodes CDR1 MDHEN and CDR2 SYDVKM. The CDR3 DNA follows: TGTGCCAGCAGTTTATGGGCAGGGCTGAACACTGAAGCTTTCTTT. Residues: CASSLWAGLNTEAFF.

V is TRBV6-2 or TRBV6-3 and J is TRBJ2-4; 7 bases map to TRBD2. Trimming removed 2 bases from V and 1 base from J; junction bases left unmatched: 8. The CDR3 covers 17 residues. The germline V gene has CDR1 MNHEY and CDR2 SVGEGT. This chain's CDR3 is CASSYEGLHMAKNIQYF. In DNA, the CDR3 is TGTGCCAGCAGTTACGAGGGACTACATATGGCCAAAAACATTCAGTACTTC.

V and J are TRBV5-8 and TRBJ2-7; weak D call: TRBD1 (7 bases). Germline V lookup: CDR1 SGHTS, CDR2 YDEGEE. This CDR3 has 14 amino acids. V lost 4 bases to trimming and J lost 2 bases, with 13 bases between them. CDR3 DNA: TGTGCCAGCAGCGCGGGACAGTCACCCTACGAGCAGTACTTC. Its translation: CASSAGQSPYEQYF. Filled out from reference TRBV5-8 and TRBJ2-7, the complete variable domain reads EAGVTQSPTHLIKTRGQQATLRCSPISGHTSVYWYQQALGLGLQFLLWYDEGEERNRGNFPPRFSGRQFPNYSSELNVNALELEDSALYLCASSAGQSPYEQYFGPGTRLTVT.

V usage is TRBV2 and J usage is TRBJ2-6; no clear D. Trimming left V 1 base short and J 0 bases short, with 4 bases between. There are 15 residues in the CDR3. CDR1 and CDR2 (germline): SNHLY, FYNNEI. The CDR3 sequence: CASSEVVSGANVLTF. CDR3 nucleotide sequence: TGTGCCAGCAGTGAAGTCGTCTCTGGGGCCAACGTCCTGACTTTC.

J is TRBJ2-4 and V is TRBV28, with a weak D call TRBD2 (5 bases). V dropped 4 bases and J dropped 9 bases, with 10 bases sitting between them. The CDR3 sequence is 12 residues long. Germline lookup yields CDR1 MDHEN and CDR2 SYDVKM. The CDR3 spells CASSSPGSIQYF. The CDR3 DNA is TGTGCCAGCAGTTCCCCTGGGAGCATTCAGTACTTC.

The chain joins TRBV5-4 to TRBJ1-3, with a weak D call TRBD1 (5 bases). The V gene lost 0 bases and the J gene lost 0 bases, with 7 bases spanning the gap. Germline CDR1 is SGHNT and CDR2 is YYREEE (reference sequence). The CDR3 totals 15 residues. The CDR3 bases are TGTGCCAGCAGCTTGGGGGGCAACTCTGGAAACACCATATATTTT. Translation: CASSLGGNSGNTIYF.

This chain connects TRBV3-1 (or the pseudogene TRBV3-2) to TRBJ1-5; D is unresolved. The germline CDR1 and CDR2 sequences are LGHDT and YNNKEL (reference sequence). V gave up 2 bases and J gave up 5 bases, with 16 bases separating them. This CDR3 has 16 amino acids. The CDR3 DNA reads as TGTGCCAGCAGCCAATTACGCGGAGGCGGGGATCAGCCCCAGCATTTT. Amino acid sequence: CASSQLRGGGDQPQHF.

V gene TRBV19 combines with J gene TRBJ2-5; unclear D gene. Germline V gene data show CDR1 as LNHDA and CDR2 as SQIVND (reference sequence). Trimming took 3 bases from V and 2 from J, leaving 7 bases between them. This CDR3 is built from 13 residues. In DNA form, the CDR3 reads TGTGCCAGTAGTATTGGGCAACAAGAGACCCAGTACTTC. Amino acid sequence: CASSIGQQETQYF.

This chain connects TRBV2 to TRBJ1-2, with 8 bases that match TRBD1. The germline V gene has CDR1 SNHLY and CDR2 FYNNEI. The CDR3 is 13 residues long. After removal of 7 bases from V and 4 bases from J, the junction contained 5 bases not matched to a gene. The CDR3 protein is CASIGQGGYGYTF. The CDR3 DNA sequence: TGTGCCAGCATTGGACAGGGCGGCTATGGCTACACCTTC.

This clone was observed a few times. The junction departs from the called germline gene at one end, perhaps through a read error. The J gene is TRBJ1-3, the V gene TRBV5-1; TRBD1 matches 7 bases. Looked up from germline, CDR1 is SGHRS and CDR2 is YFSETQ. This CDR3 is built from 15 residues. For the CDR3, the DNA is TGTGCCAGCAGCCTGACAGGGACAGCTGGAAACACCATATATTTT. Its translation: CASSLTGTAGNTIYF.

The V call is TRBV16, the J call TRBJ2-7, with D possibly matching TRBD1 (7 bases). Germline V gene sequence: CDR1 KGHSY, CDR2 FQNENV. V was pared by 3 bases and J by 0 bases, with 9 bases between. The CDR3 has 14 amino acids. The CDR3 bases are TGTGCCAGCAGCCACAGGGGGGTCTCCTACGAGCAGTACTTC. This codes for CASSHRGVSYEQYF.

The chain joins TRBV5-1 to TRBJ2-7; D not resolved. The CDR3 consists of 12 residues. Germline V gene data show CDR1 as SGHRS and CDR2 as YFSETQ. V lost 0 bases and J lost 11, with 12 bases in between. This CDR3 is CASSLGVGPEYF. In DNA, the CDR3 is TGCGCCAGCAGCTTGGGGGTTGGGCCCGAGTACTTC.

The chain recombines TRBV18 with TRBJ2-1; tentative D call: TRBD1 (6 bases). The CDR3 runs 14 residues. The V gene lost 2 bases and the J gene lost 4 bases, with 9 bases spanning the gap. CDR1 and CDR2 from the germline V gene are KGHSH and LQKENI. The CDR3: CASSPDRNYNEQFF. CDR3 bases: TGTGCCAGCTCACCAGACAGGAATTACAATGAGCAGTTCTTC.

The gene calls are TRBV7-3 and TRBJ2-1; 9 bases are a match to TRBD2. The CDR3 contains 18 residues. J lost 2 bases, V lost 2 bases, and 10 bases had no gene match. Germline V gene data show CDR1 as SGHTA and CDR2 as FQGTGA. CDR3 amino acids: CASSLYGGRAATYNEQFF. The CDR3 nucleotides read TGTGCCAGCAGCTTATATGGCGGGAGGGCCGCGACCTACAATGAGCAGTTCTTC. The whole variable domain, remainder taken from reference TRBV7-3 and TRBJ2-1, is GAGVSQTPSNKVTEKGKYVELRCDPISGHTALYWYRQSLGQGPEFLIYFQGTGAADDSGLPNDRFFAVRPEGSVSTLKIQRTERGDSAVYLCASSLYGGRAATYNEQFFGPGTRLTVL.

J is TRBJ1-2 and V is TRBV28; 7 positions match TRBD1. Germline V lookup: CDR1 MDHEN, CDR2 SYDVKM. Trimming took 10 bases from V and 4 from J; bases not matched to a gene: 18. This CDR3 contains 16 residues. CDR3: CATPGGYPPLTYGYTF. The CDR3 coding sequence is TGTGCCACCCCAGGGGGGTACCCACCCCTTACCTATGGCTACACCTTC.

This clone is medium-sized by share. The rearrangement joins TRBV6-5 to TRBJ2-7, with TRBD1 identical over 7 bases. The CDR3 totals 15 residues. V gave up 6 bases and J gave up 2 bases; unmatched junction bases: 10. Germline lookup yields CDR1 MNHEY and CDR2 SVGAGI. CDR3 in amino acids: CASRVRGRSPYEQYF. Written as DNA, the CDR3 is TGTGCCAGCAGAGTTAGGGGGCGATCCCCCTACGAGCAGTACTTC.